These 20 T cell receptor beta chains came from one sample sequenced in a study of control samples from healthy donors and cancer patients (dated by TCRdb to the early 2020s). Library preparation was by the immunoSEQ multiplex PCR assay. TCRdb retrieved this table from immuneACCESS and kept in-frame rearrangements only. Not all clones are present; in checked studies, unresolved V genes account for under half, and no reason is known for the remainder. Recorded for this sample are 150,000 or so clones; roughly 94% of them occurred a single time. Of the sample, about 5% is held by the ten largest clones. Input material: blood. These receptors were taken from a man in his forties in good health.

The V call is TRBV6-5, the J call TRBJ2-7; D gene ambiguous. V lost 5 bases to trimming and J lost 3 bases, with 5 bases between them. From germline, CDR1 is MNHEY and CDR2 SVGAGI. The CDR3 has 11 residues. This chain's CDR3 is CASSKGYEQYF. The CDR3 region has the DNA TGTGCCAGCAGTAAGGGCTACGAGCAGTACTTC.

The J gene is TRBJ1-5, the V gene TRBV6-6; no clear D gene. Germline CDR1 and CDR2: MNHNY and SVGAGI (reference sequence). This CDR3 spans 13 amino acids. Trimming pared 0 bases from V and 7 bases from J, leaving 7 bases between. The CDR3 nucleotides are TGTGCCAGCAGTTACTCGATGGTCCAGCCCCAGCATTTT. This sequence encodes CASSYSMVQPQHF.

The chain joins TRBV6-2 or TRBV6-3 to TRBJ2-7, with 10 bases lining up with TRBD1. The ends lost 0 bases at V and 4 bases at J; junction bases unmatched: 3. CDR1 is MNHEY, CDR2 SVGEGT, per germline. This CDR3 region has 15 residues. This CDR3 is CASSYSTGGWYEQYF. The DNA of the CDR3 is TGTGCCAGCAGTTACTCGACAGGGGGCTGGTACGAGCAGTACTTC.

V usage is TRBV6-5 and J usage is TRBJ1-1; D ambiguous. Trimming cost V 7 bases and J 0 bases, with 9 bases left between them. The CDR3 loop spans 13 amino acids. The V gene's germline CDR1 is MNHEY and CDR2 SVGAGI. CDR3 nucleotide sequence: TGTGCCAGCAAACTGCGGATGAACACTGAAGCTTTCTTT. This translates into CASKLRMNTEAFF.

The chain has TRBV21-1 and TRBJ2-7; the table gives TRBD2 as D, unverified against the DNA. TRBV21-1 constitutes a pseudogene. This CDR3 comprises 18 residues. The CDR3, as DNA: TGTGCCAGCAGCAAAAGAGGGACTAGCGGGCGAAACTCCTACGAGCAGTACTTC. Translation: CASSKRGTSGRNSYEQYF.

The V call is TRBV6-2 or TRBV6-3, the J call TRBJ2-7, with D possibly being TRBD2 (6 bases). The V and J ends lost 2 bases and 5 bases respectively, with 13 bases between them. The length of the CDR3 is 14 residues. Looked up from germline, CDR1 is MNHEY and CDR2 is SVGEGT. This CDR3 is CASSYPGGPDEQYF. The CDR3 DNA is TGTGCCAGCAGTTACCCCGGAGGGCCGGACGAGCAGTACTTC.

The CDR3 DNA reads TGTGCCAGCAGCAAAGGACAGGGCTCGGGTACTGAAGCTTTCTTT. Its protein is CASSKGQGSGTEAFF. The chain combines TRBV11-3 with TRBJ1-1, with TRBD1 matching over 8 bases. CDR1 is SGHNT, CDR2 YENEEA, per germline. J lost 5 bases, V lost 5 bases, and 10 bases had no gene match. The CDR3 has 15 amino acids.

V is TRBV5-5 and J is TRBJ2-7; D gene uncertain. V lost 0 bases and J 7 bases, leaving 11 bases between the germline ends. The CDR3 loop spans 13 amino acids. Germline values: CDR1 SGHKS, CDR2 YYEKEE (reference sequence). CDR3 residues: CASSLVSSREQYF. In DNA, the CDR3 is TGTGCCAGCAGCTTGGTTTCGTCTCGGGAGCAGTACTTC.

CDR3 DNA sequence: TGTGCCACCAGTGATCACAGGGGAGGACATGAAAAACTGTTTTTT. Translation: CATSDHRGGHEKLFF. The V call is TRBV24-1, the J call TRBJ1-4; 7 bases fit TRBD1. CDR1 and CDR2 from the germline V gene are KGHDR and SFDVKD. Germline trimming cut 3 bases from V and 6 bases from J; bases unmatched to any gene: 6. CDR3 size: 15 residues.

The chain joins TRBV10-3 to TRBJ1-6; D is unresolved. The CDR3 runs to 13 residues. CDR1 ENHRY and CDR2 SYGVKD come from the germline V gene. V lost 11 bases and J lost 6, with 14 bases in between. The CDR3 loop reads CAARGSGNSPLHF. The DNA of the CDR3 is TGTGCCGCCCGGGGATCAGGTAATTCACCCCTCCACTTT.

This rearrangement joins TRBV11-2 to TRBJ1-2; 8 nucleotides align to TRBD1. The germline gives CDR1 SGHAT, CDR2 FQNNGV. This CDR3 has 14 residues. The trim removed 0 bases at V and 8 bases at J, leaving 5 bases unmatched. CDR3 residues: CASSLDPQGDGYTF. DNA for the CDR3: TGTGCCAGCAGCTTAGATCCACAGGGGGACGGCTACACCTTC.

The rearrangement uses TRBV9 and TRBJ1-1, with D unresolved. This CDR3 region has 15 residues. Germline loops: CDR1 SGDLS, CDR2 YYNGEE. The V and J ends lost 3 bases and 1 base respectively, with 13 bases between them. The CDR3 loop is CASSAGEGTNTEAFF. CDR3 coding DNA: TGTGCCAGCAGCGCCGGGGAGGGTACGAACACTGAAGCTTTCTTT.

The chain is built from TRBV9 and TRBJ1-5; no definite D call. The germline V gene has CDR1 SGDLS and CDR2 YYNGEE. Trimming pared 3 bases from V and 0 bases from J, leaving 7 bases between. The CDR3 consists of 14 residues. The CDR3 DNA is TGTGCCAGCAGCGGACCGTATAGCAATCAGCCCCAGCATTTT. The encoded protein is CASSGPYSNQPQHF.

The chain couples TRBV24-1 to TRBJ1-2, with no clear D. The germline CDR1 and CDR2 sequences are KGHDR and SFDVKD. V lost 4 bases and J lost 8, with 13 bases in between. The CDR3 sequence is 13 residues long. The CDR3: CATSDNKRGGYTF. Here the CDR3 DNA reads TGTGCCACCAGTGACAATAAACGGGGAGGCTACACCTTC.

CDR3 DNA sequence: TGTGCCAGCAGCTTAGGACAGGGATTCTCCTACGAGCAGTACTTC. It is translated as CASSLGQGFSYEQYF. The rearrangement uses TRBV5-4 and TRBJ2-7; TRBD1 matches at 8 bases. V was pared by 2 bases and J by 0 bases, with 4 bases of the junction left unmatched. The CDR3 is 15 residues long. Germline CDR1 reads SGHNT; CDR2 reads YYREEE (reference sequence).

The CDR3 sequence is CASQGQGRGGYTF. The CDR3 DNA reads TGTGCCAGCCAAGGACAGGGGAGAGGTGGCTACACCTTC. The chain carries TRBV6-1 and TRBJ1-2, with TRBD1 identical over 9 bases. The CDR3 is made up of 13 amino acids. V lost 8 bases and J lost 7; bases outside the gene matches: 8. From germline, CDR1 is MNHNS and CDR2 SASEGT.

This chain uses TRBV5-1 with TRBJ1-3; a possible D gene is TRBD1 (6 bases). Trimming removed 4 bases from V and 3 bases from J, with 11 bases in between. This CDR3 spans 14 amino acids. The germline gives CDR1 SGHRS, CDR2 YFSETQ. CDR3 amino acids: CASSPQGNGNTIYF. Written as DNA, the CDR3 is TGCGCCAGCAGCCCGCAGGGGAATGGAAACACCATATATTTT.

The gene calls are TRBV2 and TRBJ2-1; D is possibly TRBD1 (5 bases). The CDR3 runs 12 residues. Germline CDR1 SNHLY, CDR2 FYNNEI. Trimming pared 5 bases from V and 9 bases from J, leaving 11 bases between. In DNA, the CDR3 is TGTGCCAGCAGTTCCAGGGCCCGTGAGCAGTTCTTC. Amino acid sequence: CASSSRAREQFF.

V is TRBV7-8 and J is TRBJ2-7, with 9 bases lining up with TRBD1. This CDR3 has 17 residues. The germline V gene encodes CDR1 SGHVS and CDR2 FQNEAQ. Losses at the gene ends were 6 bases for V and 5 bases for J; bases not matched to a gene: 17. CDR3 bases: TGTGCCAGCAGACCTCCCCGCGGGACAGGGAACGATGACGAGCAGTACTTC. It yields the protein CASRPPRGTGNDDEQYF.

This chain uses TRBV28 with TRBJ1-5, with 8 positions matching TRBD1. Germline V CDR1 and CDR2: MDHEN, SYDVKM. V lost 10 bases, J lost 1 base, and 6 bases stayed unmatched. The CDR3 totals 14 residues. The chain's CDR3 is CATLRGLSNQPQHF. The CDR3 nucleotides read TGTGCCACACTCAGGGGGCTCAGCAATCAGCCCCAGCATTTT. Based on the CDR3 plus reference TRBV28 and TRBJ1-5, the full variable domain is DVKVTQSSRYLVKRTGEKVFLECVQDMDHENMFWYRQDPGLGLRLIYFSYDVKMKEKGDIPEGYSVSREKKERFSLILESASTNQTSMYLCATLRGLSNQPQHFGDGTRLSIL.